The sequence of this T cell receptor (beta chain) was determined in a study of PD-L1 blockade in urothelial cancer. About the research overall: The study started patients on atezolizumab at some point between 2014 and 2016, giving 1,200 mg intravenously every 3 weeks.

Time point denoted: peripheral blood 6 weeks after treatment start. Assay used: immunoSEQ multiplex PCR; TCRdb lists only in-frame clones, some missing. The table has 30,000 to 45,000 clones, about four fifths seen once. Trimming removed 0 bases at V and 1 base at J, with 8 bases between. Germline V CDR1 and CDR2: SGHRS, YFSETQ. The CDR3 is 15 amino acids. This material consisted of PBMCs, taken around atezolizumab (anti-PD-L1) treatment. The TCR sequence derives from a middle-aged man with urothelial cancer. The gene calls are TRBV5-1 and TRBJ2-1; D ambiguous. This CDR3 reads CASSLVASSYNEQFF. The CDR3 region has the DNA TGCGCCAGCAGCTTGGTGGCCAGTTCCTACAATGAGCAGTTCTTC.